Below, one T cell receptor (beta chain) is given with its context. Its antigen is not identified. These data belong to a study of blood T cells in healthy people across ages. The study's findings and limits: Naive CD4+ cell counts and diversity both ran higher in long-lived than in aged donors. Correlation between TCR beta diversity and naive T cell percentage was strong.

Individuals who donated were healthy Caucasians from Russia aged about 6 to 100. Then a second PCR, running about 6 to 11 cycles, was carried out with a sample-barcoded 5' primer and a J-beta primer mix. Using its own MiXCR run on the 5' RACE reads, TCRdb lists one record per CDR3 protein. The sample comprises approximately 1,000,000 distinct CDR3 sequences, 35% to 40% of which are singletons, and about an eighth rests with the top ten. CDR3 length equals 16 residues. V lost 4 bases to trimming and J lost 2 bases, with 16 bases between them. The source is a man between 18 and 35 years old in good health. Source material: blood. The V gene is TRBV12-3 or TRBV12-4, the J gene TRBJ2-3; maybe TRBD2 (5 bases). The CDR3 bases are TGTGCCAGCAGTTCCTCCCCCGGGATACCCACAGATACGCAGTATTTT. This sequence encodes CASSSSPGIPTDTQYF.